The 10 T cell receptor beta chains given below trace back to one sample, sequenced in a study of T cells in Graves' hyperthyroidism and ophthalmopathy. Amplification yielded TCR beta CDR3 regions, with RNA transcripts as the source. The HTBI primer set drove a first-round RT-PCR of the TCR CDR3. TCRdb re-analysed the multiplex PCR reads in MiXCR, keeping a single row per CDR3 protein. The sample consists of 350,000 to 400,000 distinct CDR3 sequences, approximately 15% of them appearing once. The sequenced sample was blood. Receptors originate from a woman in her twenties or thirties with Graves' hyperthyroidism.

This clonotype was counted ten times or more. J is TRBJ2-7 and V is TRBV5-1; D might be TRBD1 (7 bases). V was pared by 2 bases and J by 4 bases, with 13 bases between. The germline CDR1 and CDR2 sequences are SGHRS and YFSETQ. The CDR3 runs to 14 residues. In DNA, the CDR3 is TGCGCCAGCAGCTTAACAGGGGAGGTATACGAGCAGTACTTC. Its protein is CASSLTGEVYEQYF.

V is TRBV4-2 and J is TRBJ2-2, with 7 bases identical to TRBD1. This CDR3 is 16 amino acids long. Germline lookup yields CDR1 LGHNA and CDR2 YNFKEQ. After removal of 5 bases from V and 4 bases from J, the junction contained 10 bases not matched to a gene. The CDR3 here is CASSYRRQGVTGELFF. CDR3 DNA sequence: TGTGCCAGCAGCTACCGGAGACAGGGAGTCACCGGGGAGCTGTTTTTT.

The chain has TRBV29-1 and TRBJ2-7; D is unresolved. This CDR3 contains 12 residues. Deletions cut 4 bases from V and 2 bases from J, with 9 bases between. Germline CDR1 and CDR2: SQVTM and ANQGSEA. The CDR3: CSVGVQTYEQYF. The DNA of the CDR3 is TGCAGCGTTGGTGTCCAGACCTACGAGCAGTACTTC.

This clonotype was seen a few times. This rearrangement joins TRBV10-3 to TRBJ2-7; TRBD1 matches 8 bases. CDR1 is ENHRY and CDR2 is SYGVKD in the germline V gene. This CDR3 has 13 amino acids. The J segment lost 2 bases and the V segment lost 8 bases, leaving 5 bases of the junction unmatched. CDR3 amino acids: CAISTGAAYEQYF. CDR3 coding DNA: TGTGCCATCTCGACAGGGGCCGCCTACGAGCAGTACTTC.

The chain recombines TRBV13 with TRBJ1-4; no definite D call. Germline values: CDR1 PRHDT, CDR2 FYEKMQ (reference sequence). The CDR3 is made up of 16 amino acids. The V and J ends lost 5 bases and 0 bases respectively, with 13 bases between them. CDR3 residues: CASSQRVVATNEKLFF. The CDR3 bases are TGTGCCAGCAGCCAGAGGGTGGTGGCAACTAATGAAAAACTGTTTTTT.

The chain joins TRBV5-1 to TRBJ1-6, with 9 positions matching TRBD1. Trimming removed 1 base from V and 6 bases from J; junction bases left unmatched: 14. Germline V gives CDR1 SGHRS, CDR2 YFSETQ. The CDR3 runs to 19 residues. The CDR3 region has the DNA TGCGCCAGCAGCTTGCCTACAATACAGGGGGCCCTGTCTAATTCACCCCTCCACTTT. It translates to CASSLPTIQGALSNSPLHF.

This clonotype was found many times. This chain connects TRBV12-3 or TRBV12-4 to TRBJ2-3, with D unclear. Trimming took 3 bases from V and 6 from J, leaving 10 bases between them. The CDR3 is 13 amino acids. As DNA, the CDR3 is TGTGCCAGCAGTTTTTCGATCGGGGATACGCAGTATTTT. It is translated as CASSFSIGDTQYF.

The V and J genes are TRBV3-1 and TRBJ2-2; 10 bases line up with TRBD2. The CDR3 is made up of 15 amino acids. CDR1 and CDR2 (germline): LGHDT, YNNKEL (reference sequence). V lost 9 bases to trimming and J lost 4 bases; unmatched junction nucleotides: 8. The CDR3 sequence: CASRASGRPTGELFF. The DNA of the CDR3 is TGTGCCAGTCGGGCTAGCGGGAGACCCACCGGGGAGCTGTTTTTT.

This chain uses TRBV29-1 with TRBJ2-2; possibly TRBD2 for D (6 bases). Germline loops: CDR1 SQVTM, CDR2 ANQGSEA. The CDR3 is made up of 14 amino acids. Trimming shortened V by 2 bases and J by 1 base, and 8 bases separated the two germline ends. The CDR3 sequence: CSVEWGENTGELFF. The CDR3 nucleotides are TGCAGCGTTGAATGGGGGGAGAACACCGGGGAGCTGTTTTTT.

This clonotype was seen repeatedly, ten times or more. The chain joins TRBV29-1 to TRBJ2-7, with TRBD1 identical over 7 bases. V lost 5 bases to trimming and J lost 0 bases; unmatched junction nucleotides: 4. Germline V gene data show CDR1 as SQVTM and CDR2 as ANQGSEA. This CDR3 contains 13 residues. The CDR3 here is CSVRDSSSYEQYF. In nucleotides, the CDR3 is TGCAGCGTTCGGGACAGCTCCTCCTACGAGCAGTACTTC.